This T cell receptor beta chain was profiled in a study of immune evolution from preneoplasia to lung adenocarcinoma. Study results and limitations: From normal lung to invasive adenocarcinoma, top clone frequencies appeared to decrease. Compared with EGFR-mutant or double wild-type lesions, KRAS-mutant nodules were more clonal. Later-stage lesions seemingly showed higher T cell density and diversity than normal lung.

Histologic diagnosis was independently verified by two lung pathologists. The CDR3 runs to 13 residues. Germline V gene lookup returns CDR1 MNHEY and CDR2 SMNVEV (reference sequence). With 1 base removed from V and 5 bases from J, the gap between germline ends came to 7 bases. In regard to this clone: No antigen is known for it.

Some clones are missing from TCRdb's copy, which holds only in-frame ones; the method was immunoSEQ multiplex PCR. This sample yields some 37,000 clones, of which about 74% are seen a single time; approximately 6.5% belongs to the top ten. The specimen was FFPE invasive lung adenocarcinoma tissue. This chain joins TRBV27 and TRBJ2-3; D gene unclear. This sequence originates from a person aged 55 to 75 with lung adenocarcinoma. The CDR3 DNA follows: TGTGCCAGCAGTTTATGGTTCAGAGATACGCAGTATTTT. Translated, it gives CASSLWFRDTQYF.